The 14 T cell receptor beta chains listed next were all sequenced from one sample in a study of shared clonotypes between healthy human individuals. Here immunoSEQ multiplex PCR was the method, and the copy in TCRdb shows in-frame clones only, minus some. There are hundreds of thousands of clones in the sample; over 75% occur only once, and roughly 16% lies in the top ten. Material for sequencing was memory CD8+ T cells sorted from blood. The sample's subset: CD45RO+ cells pooled with CCR7-negative TemRA cells. These receptors were taken from a man younger than 35 in good health.

This clone was seen only once. The chain couples TRBV6-5 to TRBJ2-3; D perhaps matches TRBD2 (7 bases). Trimming cost V 8 bases and J 3 bases, with 15 bases left between them. From germline, CDR1 is MNHEY and CDR2 SVGAGI. This CDR3 contains 14 residues. The CDR3: CASLWGGLTDTQYF. The CDR3 DNA sequence: TGTGCCAGCCTCTGGGGGGGGCTGACAGATACGCAGTATTTT.

This clone was observed once. This chain uses TRBV27 with TRBJ2-5, with a possible D match to TRBD2 (6 bases). Trimming shortened V by 5 bases and J by 1 base, and 14 bases separated the two germline ends. The CDR3 runs to 15 residues. Germline-derived CDR1 and CDR2 are MNHEY and SMNVEV (reference sequence). The CDR3 loop reads CASSRAWDSQETQYF. The DNA for the CDR3 is TGTGCCAGCAGTCGAGCGTGGGACTCCCAAGAGACCCAGTACTTC.

This clone is a singleton in its sample. CDR3 loop: CASSPPDLNNEQFF. CDR3 bases: TGCGCCAGCAGCCCCCCGGACCTAAACAATGAGCAGTTCTTC. V gene TRBV5-1 combines with J gene TRBJ2-1; the D is unclear. V was cut by 4 bases and J by 5 bases, with 13 bases left in between. CDR1 SGHRS and CDR2 YFSETQ come from the germline V gene. This CDR3 contains 14 residues.

The chain joins TRBV5-1 to TRBJ2-5; D ambiguous. This CDR3 is built from 15 residues. Trimming stripped 3 bases from V and 1 base from J, with 13 bases between. Looked up from germline, CDR1 is SGHRS and CDR2 is YFSETQ. The CDR3 here is CASSYHWLRQETQYF. In DNA, the CDR3 is TGCGCCAGCAGCTACCATTGGTTGCGCCAAGAGACCCAGTACTTC.

The chain has TRBV30 and TRBJ1-2, with D unresolved. Trimming cost V 1 base and J 3 bases, with 15 bases left between them. This CDR3 is built from 15 residues. Per germline, CDR1 GTSNPN and CDR2 SVGIG (reference sequence). CDR3 in amino acids: CAWSGGLPADYGYTF. The CDR3 DNA reads as TGTGCCTGGAGTGGCGGGCTCCCCGCGGACTATGGCTACACCTTC.

Only one count was recorded for this clone. The chain links TRBV7-9 to TRBJ1-1; D unclear. This CDR3 is 14 amino acids long. The V gene's germline CDR1 is SEHNR and CDR2 FQNEAQ (reference sequence). The germline V and J ends were trimmed by 1 base and 1 base, with 7 bases remaining between them. CDR3 region: CASSLDHTNTEAFF. CDR3 bases: TGTGCCAGCAGCTTAGACCATACGAACACTGAAGCTTTCTTT.

The V call is TRBV7-9, the J call TRBJ2-2, with 7 bases matching TRBD1. CDR1 and CDR2 from the germline V gene are SEHNR and FQNEAQ (reference sequence). J was trimmed by 3 bases and V by 5 bases; bases with no gene match: 9. CDR3 length: 16 residues. The CDR3 DNA is TGTGCCAGCAGCCCATTCACAGGGGAATACACCGGGGAGCTGTTTTTT. Translated: CASSPFTGEYTGELFF.

The V call is TRBV6-1, the J call TRBJ2-7, with D uncertain. Germline V gene lookup returns CDR1 MNHNS and CDR2 SASEGT. V dropped 0 bases and J dropped 0 bases, with 6 bases sitting between them. This CDR3 comprises 14 residues. In DNA, the CDR3 is TGTGCCAGCAGTGAAGCAGGGTACTCCTACGAGCAGTACTTC. Residues: CASSEAGYSYEQYF.

The chain couples TRBV5-6 to TRBJ1-2; D remains ambiguous. V lost 5 bases and J 10 bases, leaving 24 bases between the germline ends. The CDR3 has 15 amino acids. Germline CDR1 and CDR2: SGHDT and YYEEEE. This chain's CDR3 is CASSPHKFRLGDYTF. In DNA form, the CDR3 reads TGTGCCAGCAGTCCACATAAGTTCAGGCTCGGTGACTACACCTTC.

This clone was observed at least ten times. This rearrangement joins TRBV4-1 to TRBJ1-1, with D possibly matching TRBD1 (6 bases). The CDR3 loop spans 15 amino acids. Between the trimmed V and J ends, which lost 0 bases and 4 bases, there was a span of 12 bases. Per the germline V gene, CDR1 is MGHRA and CDR2 is YSYEKL. The CDR3 nucleotides read TGCGCCAGCAGCCAAGATCCTGGGGGCGGCACTGAAGCTTTCTTT. Its protein is CASSQDPGGGTEAFF.

V and J are TRBV11-3 and TRBJ2-3; no firm D call. V was trimmed by 1 base and J by 7 bases, leaving 12 bases between them. Germline values: CDR1 SGHNT, CDR2 YENEEA. CDR3 size: 14 residues. The CDR3 coding sequence is TGTGCCAGCAGCTTAGCTTATCAGGAAAATACGCAGTATTTT. Amino acid sequence: CASSLAYQENTQYF.

The genes are TRBV10-3 and TRBJ2-3; 10 nucleotides agree with TRBD2. Germline CDR1 reads ENHRY; CDR2 reads SYGVKD. The trim removed 4 bases at V and 4 bases at J, leaving 14 bases unmatched. CDR3 length: 18 amino acids. CDR3 DNA sequence: TGTGCCATCAGTGCCCCTCCTAGCGGGGGAGCCGGGGCAGATACGCAGTATTTT. Translating gives CAISAPPSGGAGADTQYF.

This clone is deemed medium-sized (0.01 to 0.1%). The chain uses TRBV7-8 and TRBJ2-3, with D perhaps TRBD1 (6 bases). V was trimmed by 2 bases and J by 2 bases, leaving 11 bases between them. This CDR3 region has 15 residues. The germline gives CDR1 SGHVS, CDR2 FQNEAQ. CDR3 DNA: TGTGCCAGCAGCTTATATCAGGGGCCCACAGATACGCAGTATTTT. This translates into CASSLYQGPTDTQYF.

Written as DNA, the CDR3 is TGTGCCAGCACCACCCCCAGGGGGGCTGCCGCCTACAATGAGCAGTTCTTC. Translating it yields CASTTPRGAAAYNEQFF. The V and J genes are TRBV7-9 and TRBJ2-1, with D perhaps matching TRBD1 (7 bases). Trimming removed 7 bases from V and 2 bases from J, with 21 bases in between. The germline V gene has CDR1 SEHNR and CDR2 FQNEAQ (reference sequence). CDR3 size: 17 residues.